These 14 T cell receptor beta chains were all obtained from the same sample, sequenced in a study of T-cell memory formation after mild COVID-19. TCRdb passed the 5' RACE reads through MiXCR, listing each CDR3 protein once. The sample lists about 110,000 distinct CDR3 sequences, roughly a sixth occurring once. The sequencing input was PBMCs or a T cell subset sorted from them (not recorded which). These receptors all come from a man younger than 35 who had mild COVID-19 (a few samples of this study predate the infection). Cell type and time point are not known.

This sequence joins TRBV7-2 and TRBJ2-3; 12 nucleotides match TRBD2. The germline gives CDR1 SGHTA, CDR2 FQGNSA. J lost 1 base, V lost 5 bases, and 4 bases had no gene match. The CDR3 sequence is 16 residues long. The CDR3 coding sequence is TGTGCCAGCAGCCCTCGACTAGCGGGGGGCACAGATACGCAGTATTTT. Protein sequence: CASSPRLAGGTDTQYF.

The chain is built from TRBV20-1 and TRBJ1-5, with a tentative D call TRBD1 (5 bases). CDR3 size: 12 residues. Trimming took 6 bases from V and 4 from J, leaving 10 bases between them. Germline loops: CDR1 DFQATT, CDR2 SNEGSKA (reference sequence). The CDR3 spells CSATGGNQPQHF. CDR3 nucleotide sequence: TGCAGTGCCACGGGGGGTAATCAGCCCCAGCATTTT.

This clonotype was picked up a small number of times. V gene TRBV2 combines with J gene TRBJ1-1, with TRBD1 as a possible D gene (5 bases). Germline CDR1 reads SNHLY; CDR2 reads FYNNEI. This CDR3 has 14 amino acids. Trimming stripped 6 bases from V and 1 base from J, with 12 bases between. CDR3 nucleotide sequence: TGTGCCAGCAGCGCCCTCACAGGGAACACTGAAGCTTTCTTT. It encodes CASSALTGNTEAFF.

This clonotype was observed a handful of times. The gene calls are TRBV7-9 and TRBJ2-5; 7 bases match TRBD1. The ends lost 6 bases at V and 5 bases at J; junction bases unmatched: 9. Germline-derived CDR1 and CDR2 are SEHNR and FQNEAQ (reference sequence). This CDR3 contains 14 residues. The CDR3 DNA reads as TGTGCCAGCAGAGTGACAGGGACCGTCGAGACCCAGTACTTC. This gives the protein CASRVTGTVETQYF.

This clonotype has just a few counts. Written as DNA, the CDR3 is TGCGCCAGCAGCTTGGGGGACGAAACCAATGAGCAGTTCTTC. Its translation is CASSLGDETNEQFF. V and J are TRBV5-1 and TRBJ2-1; D is tentatively TRBD1 or TRBD2 (5 bases each). CDR1 and CDR2 (germline): SGHRS, YFSETQ. The CDR3 is made up of 14 amino acids. Deletions cut 0 bases from V and 6 bases from J, with 10 bases between.

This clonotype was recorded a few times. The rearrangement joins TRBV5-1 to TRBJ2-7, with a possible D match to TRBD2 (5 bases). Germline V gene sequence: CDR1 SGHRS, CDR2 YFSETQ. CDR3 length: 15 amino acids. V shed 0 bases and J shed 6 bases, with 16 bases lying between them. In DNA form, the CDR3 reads TGCGCCAGCAGCTTGGAGGCCGGCCTAGCTGGCGAGCAGTACTTC. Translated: CASSLEAGLAGEQYF.

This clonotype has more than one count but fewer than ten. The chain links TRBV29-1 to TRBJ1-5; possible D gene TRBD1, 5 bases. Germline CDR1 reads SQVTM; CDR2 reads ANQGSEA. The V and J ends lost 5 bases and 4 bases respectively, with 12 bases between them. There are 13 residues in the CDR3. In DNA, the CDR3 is TGCAGCGTTTCCACAGGACGAAATCAGCCCCAGCATTTT. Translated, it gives CSVSTGRNQPQHF.

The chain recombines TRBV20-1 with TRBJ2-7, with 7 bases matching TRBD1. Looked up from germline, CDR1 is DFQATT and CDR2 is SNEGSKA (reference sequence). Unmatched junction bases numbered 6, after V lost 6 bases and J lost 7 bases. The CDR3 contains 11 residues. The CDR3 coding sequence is TGCAGTGCCCCGTCCAGGGGGGAGCAGTACGTC. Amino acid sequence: CSAPSRGEQYV.

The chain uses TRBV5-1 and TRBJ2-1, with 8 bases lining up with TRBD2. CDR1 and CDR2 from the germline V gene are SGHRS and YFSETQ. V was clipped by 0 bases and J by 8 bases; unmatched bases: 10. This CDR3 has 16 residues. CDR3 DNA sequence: TGCGCCAGCAGCTTGGGGCCCGGGGGGGCCCAATATGAGCAGTTCTTC. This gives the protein CASSLGPGGAQYEQFF. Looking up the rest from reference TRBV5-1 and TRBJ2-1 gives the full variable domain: KAGVTQTPRYLIKTRGQQVTLSCSPISGHRSVSWYQQTPGQGLQFLFEYFSETQRNKGNFPGRFSGRQFSNSRSEMNVSTLELGDSALYLCASSLGPGGAQYEQFFGPGTRLTVL.

The DNA of the CDR3 is TGTGCCAGCAGTTTCCGGGATCCAGGGCGAAATGAGCAGTTCTTC. Translation gives CASSFRDPGRNEQFF. This chain connects TRBV6-2 or TRBV6-3 to TRBJ2-1; D possibly uses TRBD1 or TRBD2 (5 bases each). The germline V gene encodes CDR1 MNHEY and CDR2 SVGEGT. With 4 bases removed from V and 7 bases from J, the gap between germline ends came to 17 bases. CDR3 length equals 15 residues.

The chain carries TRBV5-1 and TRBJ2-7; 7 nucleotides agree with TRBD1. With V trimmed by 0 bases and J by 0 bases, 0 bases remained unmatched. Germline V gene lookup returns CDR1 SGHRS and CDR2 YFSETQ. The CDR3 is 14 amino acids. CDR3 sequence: CASSLGDSSYEQYV. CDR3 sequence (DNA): TGCGCCAGCAGCTTGGGGGACAGCTCCTACGAGCAGTACGTC.

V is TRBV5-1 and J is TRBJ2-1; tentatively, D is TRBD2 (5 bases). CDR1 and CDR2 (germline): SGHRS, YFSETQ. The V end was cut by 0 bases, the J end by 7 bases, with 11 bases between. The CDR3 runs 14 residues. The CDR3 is CASSLASPGNEQFF. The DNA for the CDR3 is TGCGCCAGCAGCTTGGCATCCCCGGGGAATGAGCAGTTCTTC.

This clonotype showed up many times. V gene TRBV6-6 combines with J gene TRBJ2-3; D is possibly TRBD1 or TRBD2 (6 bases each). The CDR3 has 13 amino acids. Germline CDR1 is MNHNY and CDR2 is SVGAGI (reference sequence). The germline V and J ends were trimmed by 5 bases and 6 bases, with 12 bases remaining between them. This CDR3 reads CASSRGAGDTQYF. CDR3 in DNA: TGTGCCAGCAGTAGGGGGGCCGGGGATACGCAGTATTTT.

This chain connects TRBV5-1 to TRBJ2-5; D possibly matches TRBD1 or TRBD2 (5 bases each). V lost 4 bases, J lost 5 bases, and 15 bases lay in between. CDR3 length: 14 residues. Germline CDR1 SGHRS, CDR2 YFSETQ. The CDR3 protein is CASSVGTAEETQYF. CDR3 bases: TGCGCCAGCAGCGTAGGGACGGCGGAGGAGACCCAGTACTTC.